This section outlines one T cell receptor beta chain sequence together with its context. This entry comes from a study of blood T cell repertoires in COVID-19. The wider study: COVID-19 samples, acute and convalescent, were from the United States, Italy and Spain. Sources were T cells, B-cell-depleted T cells, or PBMCs; the material itself was cDNA or gDNA.

The authors' processing: Estimation of nucleated cell counts was performed using reference gene primer amplification. Profiling relied on immunoSEQ multiplex PCR, and the TCRdb table lists in-frame clones only, not all of them. That table gives V, J and clone size, and the DNA gave D and trimming. This table holds about 70,000 clones, 75% to 90% found once. Unmatched junction bases numbered 3, after V lost 6 bases and J lost 3 bases. The CDR3 extends over 13 amino acids. Looked up from germline, CDR1 is SGHTA and CDR2 is FQGNSA. The specimen sequenced was peripheral blood. This TCR came from a human donor in a cohort sampled during active COVID-19. The chain is built from TRBV7-2 and TRBJ2-7, with TRBD2 matching 9 bases. DNA for the CDR3: TGTGCCAGCAGGCCTAGCGGGATCTACGAGCAGTACTTC. Translating gives CASRPSGIYEQYF.